A selection of T cell receptor beta chains follows, all from one sample in a study of cytomegalovirus exposure and HLA in healthy donors. Repertoires were generated with immunoSEQ multiplex PCR, while TCRdb's copy carries only in-frame clones and drops some. The sample lists about 130,000 clones; around 80% were seen once. The specimen sequenced was PBMCs. All receptors derive from a man under 40 in good health and CMV-seropositive. Both conserved end residues are part of each CDR3.

v_call: TRBV7-9
j_call: TRBJ1-4
cdr3_aa: CSSSFGGQGAANEKLFF

v_call: TRBV2
j_call: TRBJ2-7
cdr3_aa: CASSDRGLAYEQYF

v_call: TRBV19
j_call: TRBJ2-3
cdr3_aa: CASTVGRGHGDTQYF

v_call: TRBV19
j_call: TRBJ2-7
cdr3_aa: CASSPAPWASGTYEQYF

v_call: TRBV5-3
j_call: TRBJ2-7
cdr3_aa: CAPHGPGQGALGGYEQYF

v_call: TRBV4-1
j_call: TRBJ2-7
cdr3_aa: CASSPLMLSRGPSYEQYF

v_call: TRBV5-1
j_call: TRBJ2-1
cdr3_aa: CASSASGPSNNEQFF

v_call: TRBV5-4
j_call: TRBJ1-1
cdr3_aa: CASSLGVGNSLEAFF

v_call: TRBV7-2
j_call: TRBJ1-2
cdr3_aa: CASSLGGGTNYGYTF

v_call: TRBV19
j_call: TRBJ2-1
cdr3_aa: CASRAQRASYNEQFF

v_call: TRBV5-1
j_call: TRBJ2-1
cdr3_aa: CASSLARAGGSAGEQFF

v_call: TRBV18
j_call: TRBJ2-3
cdr3_aa: CASSPTSGGFATQYF

v_call: TRBV29-1
j_call: TRBJ2-5
cdr3_aa: CSVVAQSETQYF

v_call: TRBV18
j_call: TRBJ2-7
cdr3_aa: CASSPLVPGTGTSYEQYF

v_call: TRBV9
j_call: TRBJ2-2
cdr3_aa: CASSSSGTVNTGELFF

v_call: TRBV4-2
j_call: TRBJ2-7
cdr3_aa: CASSQTSGRRSNEQYF

v_call: TRBV27
j_call: TRBJ1-5
cdr3_aa: CASSSLRGNQPQHF

v_call: TRBV27
j_call: TRBJ2-1
cdr3_aa: CASSLGTTHNEQFF

v_call: TRBV6-1
j_call: TRBJ1-5
cdr3_aa: CASCQGPRQPQHF

v_call: TRBV10-3
j_call: TRBJ2-1
cdr3_aa: CAISDRGNEQFF

v_call: TRBV7-9
j_call: TRBJ2-7
cdr3_aa: CASSLGTGLYEQYF

v_call: TRBV5-6
j_call: TRBJ1-1
cdr3_aa: CASSFSGNTEAFF